Below, 27 T cell receptor beta chains from the same sample are listed, as sequenced in a study of T-cell memory formation after mild COVID-19. Each CDR3 protein gets one entry after TCRdb re-called the 5' RACE reads with MiXCR. The repertoire has roughly 99,000 distinct CDR3 sequences, around an eighth of them found once; the top ten carry around 43%. Input material: PBMCs or a T cell subset sorted from them (not recorded which). These receptors were collected from a young man who had mild COVID-19 (a few samples of this study predate the infection). Cell type and time point are not known.

This clonotype has only a few counts. The rearrangement uses TRBV6-5 and TRBJ2-7; a weak D match, TRBD2 (5 bases). There are 13 residues in the CDR3. CDR1 and CDR2 (germline): MNHEY, SVGAGI. V lost 2 bases and J lost 7, with 12 bases in between. Written as DNA, the CDR3 is TGTGCCAGCAGTTACCGAGTGACGGGGGAGCAGTACTTC. Translated, it gives CASSYRVTGEQYF.

This clonotype has a handful of counts. The chain links TRBV6-2 or TRBV6-3 to TRBJ2-7; D is perhaps TRBD2 (5 bases). CDR3 length: 15 amino acids. Germline assignment: CDR1 MNHEY and CDR2 SVGEGT. Trimming removed 0 bases at V and 5 bases at J, with 14 bases between. The CDR3 DNA is TGTGCCAGCAGTTACTCTTCTGAGGCGGGCAACGAGCAGTACGTC. Translating it yields CASSYSSEAGNEQYV.

Here the CDR3 reads CASSLDYPSLGQYF. CDR3 nucleotides: TGTGCCAGCAGCTTAGATTATCCCAGCCTCGGGCAGTACTTC. V and J are TRBV7-9 and TRBJ2-7; unclear D gene. The CDR3 loop spans 14 amino acids. The germline V and J ends were trimmed by 1 base and 9 bases, with 16 bases remaining between them. Germline V gives CDR1 SEHNR, CDR2 FQNEAQ (reference sequence).

This clonotype was picked up many times. The chain uses TRBV5-1 and TRBJ2-5; 8 positions match TRBD1. CDR3 length: 16 residues. Germline CDR1 is SGHRS and CDR2 is YFSETQ. J lost 5 bases, V lost 0 bases, and 9 bases had no gene match. This chain's CDR3 is CASSLGTLRQGETQYF. The CDR3 DNA is TGCGCCAGCAGCTTGGGCACTTTAAGACAGGGGGAGACCCAGTACTTC.

This clonotype was counted between two and nine times. The gene calls are TRBV20-1 and TRBJ2-7; D ambiguous. CDR3 size: 14 residues. V lost 3 bases and J lost 5, with 17 bases in between. CDR1 is DFQATT, CDR2 SNEGSKA, per germline (reference sequence). The CDR3 sequence is CSASFPDPFHEQYF. The DNA for the CDR3 is TGCAGTGCTAGTTTTCCGGATCCCTTCCACGAGCAGTACTTC.

A few counts support this clonotype. The J gene is TRBJ2-6, the V gene TRBV6-5; unclear D gene. Trimming took 3 bases from V and 0 from J, leaving 9 bases between them. The CDR3 contains 16 residues. CDR1 is MNHEY and CDR2 is SVGAGI in the germline V gene. CDR3 coding DNA: TGTGCCAGCAGTTATGGTCCCCCCTCTGGGGCCAACGTCCTGACTTTC. Its translation: CASSYGPPSGANVLTF.

This clonotype occurred many times. The V and J genes are TRBV7-8 and TRBJ1-5; tentatively, D is TRBD1 (6 bases). This CDR3 contains 16 residues. From germline, CDR1 is SGHVS and CDR2 FQNEAQ. V was shortened by 0 bases and J by 1 base, with 10 bases between the two germline ends. The chain's CDR3 is CASSLARQGSNQPQHF. DNA of the CDR3: TGTGCCAGCAGCTTAGCCCGGCAGGGGAGCAATCAGCCCCAGCATTTT. The variable domain in full, completed from reference TRBV7-8 and TRBJ1-5, reads GAGVSQSPRYKVAKRGQDVALRCDPISGHVSLFWYQQALGQGPEFLTYFQNEAQLDKSGLPSDRFFAERPEGSVSTLKIQRTQQEDSAVYLCASSLARQGSNQPQHFGDGTRLSIL.

This clonotype was seen a few times. The chain has TRBV27 and TRBJ2-7; D not resolved. The CDR3 has 13 amino acids. The ends were cut back, 3 bases at V and 0 bases at J, with 6 bases in the middle. Germline V gives CDR1 MNHEY, CDR2 SMNVEV (reference sequence). CDR3 bases: TGTGCCAGCAGTTTGGCTCCCTCCTACGAGCAGTACTTC. Residues: CASSLAPSYEQYF.

The chain employs TRBV5-1 and TRBJ2-1; 7 bases line up with TRBD1. J was trimmed by 9 bases and V by 4 bases; bases with no gene match: 4. The CDR3 length is 12 residues. The germline gives CDR1 SGHRS, CDR2 YFSETQ. The CDR3, as DNA: TGCGCCAGCAGCCCGACAGGGTTTGAGCAGTTCTTC. It yields the protein CASSPTGFEQFF.

The V gene is TRBV27, the J gene TRBJ2-1; D unresolved. With 4 bases removed from V and 5 bases from J, the gap between germline ends came to 9 bases. Per germline, CDR1 MNHEY and CDR2 SMNVEV (reference sequence). The CDR3 runs to 13 residues. The CDR3 loop is CASSYRQDNEQFF. The CDR3, as DNA: TGTGCCAGCAGTTATCGGCAGGACAATGAGCAGTTCTTC.

Details on this clonotype: As the CDR3 is not closed by the conserved phenylalanine or tryptophan, this likely results from a read error. The chain links TRBV6-5 to TRBJ2-5; D may correspond to TRBD1 or TRBD2 (5 bases each). From germline, CDR1 is MNHEY and CDR2 SVGAGI. This CDR3 contains 14 residues. V was cut by 6 bases and J by 5 bases, with 16 bases left in between. Here the CDR3 DNA reads TGTGCCAGCAGCTCCTACGGGGCACGGGAGACCCAGTACTCC. This codes for CASSSYGARETQYS.

This clonotype is labeled medium-sized. The rearrangement links TRBV29-1 to TRBJ2-7; D ambiguous. Germline V gene lookup returns CDR1 SQVTM and CDR2 ANQGSEA. With 1 base removed from V and 5 bases from J, the gap between germline ends came to 9 bases. This CDR3 has 12 residues. The CDR3 DNA reads as TGCAGCGTTGAAGTTCGGGCAGACGAGCAGTACTTC. It codes for CSVEVRADEQYF.

This clonotype was seen only a few times. The chain employs TRBV5-1 and TRBJ2-1, with D possibly TRBD1 on 5 matching bases. CDR1 and CDR2 (germline): SGHRS, YFSETQ. This CDR3 has 19 amino acids. V was pared by 0 bases and J by 2 bases, with 21 bases between. The DNA for the CDR3 is TGCGCCAGCAGCTTGGGCGAACCATTTCAGGGAAGCACCTACAATGAGCAGTTCTTC. Translating it yields CASSLGEPFQGSTYNEQFF.

Here the CDR3 reads CASSVGSYNEQFF. CDR3 bases: TGCGCCAGCAGCGTGGGCTCCTACAATGAGCAGTTCTTC. The genes are TRBV5-1 and TRBJ2-1; no clear D gene. Germline V gives CDR1 SGHRS, CDR2 YFSETQ. The CDR3 is 13 amino acids. V lost 4 bases to trimming and J lost 0 bases, with 5 bases between them.

This clonotype occurred many times. The chain carries TRBV6-6 and TRBJ2-7; D may be TRBD1 or TRBD2 (5 bases each). The CDR3 covers 15 residues. The V end lost 2 bases, the J end lost 3 bases, and 14 bases lay between the germline ends. The germline V gene has CDR1 MNHNY and CDR2 SVGAGI (reference sequence). This CDR3 is CASSYGYRDGYEQYV. The CDR3, as DNA: TGTGCCAGCAGTTACGGCTACCGGGACGGCTACGAGCAGTACGTC.

This clonotype occurred a few times. The chain links TRBV7-3 to TRBJ2-3; 13 bases are a match to TRBD2. The V gene's germline CDR1 is SGHTA and CDR2 FQGTGA. Trimming took 5 bases from V and 4 from J; bases not matched to a gene: 3. CDR3 length: 15 amino acids. The CDR3 DNA sequence: TGTGCCAGCAGCGTGACTAGCGGGGGGTCAGATACGCAGTATTTT. Amino acid sequence: CASSVTSGGSDTQYF. The complete variable domain, with remaining parts taken from reference TRBV7-3 and TRBJ2-3, reads GAGVSQTPSNKVTEKGKYVELRCDPISGHTALYWYRQSLGQGPEFLIYFQGTGAADDSGLPNDRFFAVRPEGSVSTLKIQRTERGDSAVYLCASSVTSGGSDTQYFGPGTRLTVL.

This clonotype was observed a few times. The CDR3 reads CASSERGQGLNYGYTF. In DNA, the CDR3 is TGTGCCAGCAGCGAGAGGGGACAGGGACTTAACTATGGCTACACCTTC. This chain connects TRBV7-9 to TRBJ1-2; 9 bases are a match to TRBD1. Germline loops: CDR1 SEHNR, CDR2 FQNEAQ (reference sequence). The V gene end was trimmed by 5 bases and the J gene end by 1 base; junction bases not matched to a gene: 8. CDR3 length equals 16 residues.

This clonotype was recorded once. The chain links TRBV20-1 to TRBJ2-1; weak D call: TRBD2 (5 bases). This CDR3 comprises 14 residues. Germline assignment: CDR1 DFQATT and CDR2 SNEGSKA (reference sequence). The V gene lost 3 bases and the J gene lost 9 bases, with 18 bases spanning the gap. CDR3 in DNA: TGCAGTGCTAGTCGCGGAGGCGCGAGTGGTGAGCAGTTCTTC. Translating gives CSASRGGASGEQFF.

This clonotype was detected a few times. The gene calls are TRBV4-3 and TRBJ1-4; 10 nucleotides align to TRBD1. CDR1 LGHNA and CDR2 YSLEER come from the germline V gene. This CDR3 comprises 18 residues. Trimming cost V 4 bases and J 6 bases; bases outside gene matches: 14. This CDR3 reads CASSPGTGVLMDDEKLFF. Here the CDR3 DNA reads TGCGCCAGCAGCCCAGGGACAGGGGTGTTGATGGACGATGAAAAACTGTTTTTT.

A few counts support this clonotype. The rearrangement links TRBV21-1 to TRBJ2-5. TRBV21-1 is tagged as a pseudogene. The CDR3 length is 14 residues. CDR3 nucleotides: TGTGCCAGCAGCAAATGTGGCCGGCAAGAGACCCAGTACTTC. Translated: CASSKCGRQETQYF.

The V call is TRBV4-3, the J call TRBJ2-1, with D perhaps assigned TRBD1 or TRBD2 (5 bases each). This CDR3 region has 15 residues. Germline V gene lookup returns CDR1 LGHNA and CDR2 YSLEER. Trimming left V 0 bases short and J 7 bases short, with 13 bases between. CDR3 bases: TGCGCCAGCAGCCAAGATGGGGACCCAAGGAATGAGCAGTTCTTC. Its protein is CASSQDGDPRNEQFF.

This chain uses TRBV6-2 or TRBV6-3 with TRBJ2-3; 13 nucleotides line up with TRBD2. CDR3 length: 16 residues. Trimming at V came to 0 bases and at J to 6 bases, leaving 3 bases not matched to a gene. Per germline, CDR1 MNHEY and CDR2 SVGEGT. This CDR3 reads CASSYSTSGGRDTQYF. CDR3 nucleotide sequence: TGTGCCAGCAGTTACTCGACTAGCGGGGGGCGGGATACGCAGTATTTT.

The rearrangement joins TRBV27 to TRBJ2-3; 7 bases are a match to TRBD1. J was trimmed by 9 bases and V by 2 bases; bases with no gene match: 8. Looked up from germline, CDR1 is MNHEY and CDR2 is SMNVEV (reference sequence). This CDR3 contains 14 residues. DNA of the CDR3: TGTGCCAGCAGTTTAACAGGGGCGCGGGCAACGCAGTATTTT. It yields the protein CASSLTGARATQYF.

The chain joins TRBV4-3 to TRBJ1-2; possible D gene TRBD1, 5 bases. Germline-derived CDR1 and CDR2 are LGHNA and YSLEER. V lost 0 bases, J lost 6 bases, and 8 bases lay in between. CDR3 length equals 13 residues. The CDR3 here is CASSQDRGDGYTF. CDR3 DNA: TGCGCCAGCAGCCAAGATCGAGGGGATGGCTACACCTTC.

Points on this clonotype: A junction boundary mismatches the germline segment, possibly from a read error. The chain links TRBV25-1 to TRBJ1-3; no firm D call. The V gene's germline CDR1 is MGHDK and CDR2 SYGVNS. The CDR3 totals 12 residues. CDR3 region: CASSSPWGYFFF. For the CDR3, the DNA is TGTGCCAGCAGCTCACCGTGGGGTTACTTTTTCTTT.

The sample holds a few counts of this clonotype. The chain uses TRBV30 and TRBJ2-7; the D gene is possibly TRBD2 (6 bases). Trimming pared 0 bases from V and 6 bases from J, leaving 21 bases between. Germline CDR1 and CDR2: GTSNPN and SVGIG (reference sequence). The CDR3 length is 16 residues. In nucleotides, the CDR3 is TGTGCCTGGAGTGTAGAGTCGGTCTCCCTGACTAGCGAGCAGTACTTC. Translated, it gives CAWSVESVSLTSEQYF.

This chain joins TRBV5-5 and TRBJ1-2, with 7 bases fitting TRBD1. This CDR3 comprises 16 residues. With V trimmed by 0 bases and J by 1 base, 6 bases remained unmatched. Germline V gene lookup returns CDR1 SGHKS and CDR2 YYEKEE (reference sequence). The CDR3 DNA is TGTGCCAGCAGCTTGGATACAGGGGCGATTAACTATGGCTACACCTTC. It encodes CASSLDTGAINYGYTF.